These T cell receptor beta chains were read from a single sample in a study of cytomegalovirus exposure and HLA in healthy donors. TCRdb keeps only in-frame clones here, not all; method: immunoSEQ multiplex PCR. The table lists under 200,000 clones, around 79% of them singletons. The specimen was PBMCs. These receptors came from a woman between 40 and 50 years old in good health and CMV-seronegative. Each CDR3 is given with its conserved first and last residue. D genes are given only for firm matches. The listing skips clone size in some rows; elsewhere it reads once, few, many or a size class.

D: TRBD2
size: NA
V: TRBV30
J: TRBJ2-3
DNA: TGTGCCTGGAGTGTACGAGCGGGGGCAGATACGCAGTATTTT
CDR3: CAWSVRAGADTQYF

D: TRBD2
size: once
V: TRBV5-1
J: TRBJ2-5
DNA: TGCGCCAGCAGCCCAACCGGGACTAGCTTGGAGACCCAGTACTTC
CDR3: CASSPTGTSLETQYF

D: NA
size: NA
V: TRBV28
J: TRBJ1-1
DNA: TGTGCCAGCAGTTTAGGACATTCGAACACTGAAGCTTTCTTT
CDR3: CASSLGHSNTEAFF

D: NA
size: NA
V: TRBV5-8
J: TRBJ1-2
DNA: TGTGCCAGCAGCCTGCGGGGGAGGGACTATGGCTACACCTTC
CDR3: CASSLRGRDYGYTF

D: NA
size: NA
V: TRBV6-1
J: TRBJ1-3
DNA: TGTGCCAGCAGTGAAGTGGGGAGAACTGGAAACACCATATATTTT
CDR3: CASSEVGRTGNTIYF

D: TRBD1
size: NA
V: TRBV5-1
J: TRBJ2-7
DNA: TGCGCCAGCAGCCTGACAGGGAACTACGAGCAGTACTTC
CDR3: CASSLTGNYEQYF

D: TRBD2
size: once
V: TRBV5-1
J: TRBJ2-1
DNA: TGCGCCAGCAGCGGGGGGGTGGGCAATGAGCAGTTCTTC
CDR3: CASSGGVGNEQFF

D: NA
size: once
V: TRBV5-1
J: TRBJ2-7
DNA: TGCGCCAGCAGCTTGGTCACAGGGTCCTACGAGCAGTACTTC
CDR3: CASSLVTGSYEQYF

D: TRBD2
size: NA
V: TRBV27
J: TRBJ2-1
DNA: TGTGCCAGCAGCCATATAGCGGGGGGACGGTACAATGAGCAGTTCTTC
CDR3: CASSHIAGGRYNEQFF

D: NA
size: NA
V: TRBV5-4
J: TRBJ1-1
DNA: TGTGCCAGCAGTTCCGACACTGAAGCTTTCTTT
CDR3: CASSSDTEAFF

D: TRBD1
size: NA
V: TRBV2
J: TRBJ2-2
DNA: TGTGCCAGCAGTAGGACAGGGGCCGGGGAGCTGTTTTTT
CDR3: CASSRTGAGELFF

D: TRBD1
size: NA
V: TRBV30
J: TRBJ1-2
DNA: TGTGCCTGGAGATTTAGATCAATTAATACAGGGGTAGGGTATGGCTACACCTTC
CDR3: CAWRFRSINTGVGYGYTF

D: NA
size: NA
V: TRBV5-1
J: TRBJ1-1
DNA: TGCGCCAGCAGCCGGGAAGGGATGAATAATGCTTTCTTT
CDR3: CASSREGMNNAFF

D: NA
size: NA
V: TRBV18
J: TRBJ2-7
DNA: TGTGCCAGCTCACCTCTTCCCCTACCAACCTACGAGCAGTACTTC
CDR3: CASSPLPLPTYEQYF

D: TRBD1
size: NA
V: TRBV6-6
J: TRBJ1-2
DNA: TGTGCCAGCAGTTACTTTCAGACAGGGGAAGTGACCTTC
CDR3: CASSYFQTGEVTF

D: TRBD2
size: NA
V: TRBV4-1
J: TRBJ2-3
DNA: TGCGCCAGCAGACAAGCCGGGCTAGCGGGGAGCACAGATACGCAGTATTTT
CDR3: CASRQAGLAGSTDTQYF

D: NA
size: few
V: TRBV4-1
J: TRBJ2-7
DNA: TGCGCCAGCAGCCACGCCGCCCAGTATATCTACGAGCAGTACTTC
CDR3: CASSHAAQYIYEQYF

D: TRBD1
size: NA
V: TRBV5-1
J: TRBJ2-5
DNA: TGCGCCAGCAGCTTGGTGGGACAGGGGGCTGAGACCCAGTACTTC
CDR3: CASSLVGQGAETQYF

D: TRBD2
size: NA
V: TRBV5-1
J: TRBJ2-3
DNA: TGCGCCAGCAGCCCCCAACCGGGACTAGCCCTAAATACGCAGTATTTT
CDR3: CASSPQPGLALNTQYF

D: NA
size: NA
V: TRBV7-9
J: TRBJ1-1
DNA: TGTGCCAGCAGCCAGCTAGAGACTGAAGCTTTCTTT
CDR3: CASSQLETEAFF

D: NA
size: NA
V: TRBV27
J: TRBJ2-2
DNA: TGTGCCAGCAGTTTACTCACCGGGGAGCTGTTTTTT
CDR3: CASSLLTGELFF

D: NA
size: NA
V: TRBV7-9
J: TRBJ1-3
DNA: TGTGCCAGCAGCTTTGAGGGGACTTCTGGAAACACCATATATTTT
CDR3: CASSFEGTSGNTIYF

D: TRBD1
size: NA
V: TRBV4-1
J: TRBJ2-7
DNA: TGCGCCAGCAGCCAGCGGACAGGGAGGTACGAGCAGTACTTC
CDR3: CASSQRTGRYEQYF

D: NA
size: NA
V: TRBV5-5
J: TRBJ1-3
DNA: TGTGCCAGCAGCCCCCTCAGGCTTGACTCTGGAAACACCATATATTTT
CDR3: CASSPLRLDSGNTIYF

D: NA
size: few
V: TRBV21-1
J: TRBJ2-1
DNA: TGTGCCAGCTCCAATGTCCATGAGCAGTTCTTC
CDR3: CASSNVHEQFF